This T cell receptor beta chain appears in the sequencing data of a study of blood T cell repertoires in COVID-19. Deletions cut 1 base from V and 4 bases from J, with 10 bases between. Germline lookup yields CDR1 SGHTA and CDR2 FQGNSA. The CDR3 loop spans 15 amino acids. TCRdb's copy holds only in-frame clones and misses some; the assay was immunoSEQ multiplex PCR. The profile shows approximately 99,000 clones, about nine tenths of them singletons. The clonotype was recovered from a human donor in a cohort sampled during active COVID-19. This chain links TRBV7-2 with TRBJ2-2; possibly TRBD1 for D (6 bases). Specimen: peripheral blood. For the CDR3, the DNA is TGTGCCAGCAGCTTAGGGTTAGGGGGCACCGGGGAGCTGTTTTTT. Translating it yields CASSLGLGGTGELFF. The whole variable domain, filled in from reference TRBV7-2 and TRBJ2-2, reads GAGVSQSPSNKVTEKGKDVELRCDPISGHTALYWYRQSLGQGLEFLIYFQGNSAPDKSGLPSDRFSAERTGGSVSTLTIQRTQQEDSAVYLCASSLGLGGTGELFFGEGSRLTVL.